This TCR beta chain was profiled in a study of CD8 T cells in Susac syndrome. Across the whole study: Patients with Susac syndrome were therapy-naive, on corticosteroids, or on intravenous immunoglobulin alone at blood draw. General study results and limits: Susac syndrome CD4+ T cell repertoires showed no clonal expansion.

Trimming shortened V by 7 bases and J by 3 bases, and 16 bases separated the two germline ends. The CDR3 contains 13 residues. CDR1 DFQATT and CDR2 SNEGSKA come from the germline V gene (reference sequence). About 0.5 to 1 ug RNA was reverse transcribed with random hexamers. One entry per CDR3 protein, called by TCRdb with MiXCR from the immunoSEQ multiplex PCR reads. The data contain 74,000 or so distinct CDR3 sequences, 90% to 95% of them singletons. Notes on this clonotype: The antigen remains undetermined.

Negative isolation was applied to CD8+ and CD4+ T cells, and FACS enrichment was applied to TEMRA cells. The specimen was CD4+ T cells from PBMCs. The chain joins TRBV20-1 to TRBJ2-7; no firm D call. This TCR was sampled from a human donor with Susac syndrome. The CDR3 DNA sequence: TGCAGTGTCACAACCTCGGGCTACTACGAGCAGTACTTC. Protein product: CSVTTSGYYEQYF.